Here is one T cell receptor (beta chain) with its context. The target antigen is unknown. Researchers took RNA transcripts and amplified the TCR beta CDR3 regions from them. First-round RT-PCR with HTBI primers amplified the TCR CDR3 region. TCRdb re-analysed the multiplex PCR reads in MiXCR, keeping a single row per CDR3 protein. Here the sample spans 750,000 to 900,000 distinct CDR3 sequences, 38% being singletons. The record originates from a study of T cells in Graves' hyperthyroidism and ophthalmopathy. This CDR3 region has 12 residues. Germline V lookup: CDR1 SQVTM, CDR2 ANQGSEA. The junction had 3 bases not matched to a gene; V was cut back by 8 bases and J by 0 bases. Notes on the study in general: Researchers found most expanded thyroid clonotypes above 0.001 in blood as well.

The V call is TRBV29-1, the J call TRBJ1-1; TRBD1 matches at 7 bases. This receptor was identified in a man aged 18 to 35 with Graves' hyperthyroidism. Specimen: blood. CDR3 region: CSLRGMNTEAFF. DNA for the CDR3: TGCAGCCTCAGGGGGATGAACACTGAAGCTTTCTTT.